The T cell receptor (beta chain) under discussion was sequenced for a study of sequential checkpoint blockade in melanoma. Across the study: Randomization was 1:1 between first-line nivolumab→ipilimumab and ipilimumab→nivolumab. After both sequences, patients received maintenance nivolumab.

Treatment given: randomized to nivolumab then ipilimumab (arm A) or the reverse (arm B). Live CD3+CD8+ CD19− CD56− cells were sorted from PBMCs. Germline CDR1 SGHDT, CDR2 YYEEEE. The CDR3 extends over 16 amino acids. Assay: immunoSEQ multiplex PCR; the TCRdb copy retains only in-frame clones and omits some. The sample holds around 9,100 clones, 59% seen once. The gene calls are TRBV5-6 and TRBJ2-5; D is possibly TRBD2 (6 bases). The assigned J gene may be wrong: the sequence end matches TRBJ2-7 better. This TCR was sampled from a human donor with melanoma. The sequencing here drew on CD8+ T cells sorted from blood (inferred from file names), taken from a patient given nivolumab and ipilimumab in sequence. As DNA, the CDR3 is TGTGCCAGCAGCTTGGGACGGCGGGGCAGCTCCTACGAGCAGTACTTC. This codes for CASSLGRRGSSYEQYF.